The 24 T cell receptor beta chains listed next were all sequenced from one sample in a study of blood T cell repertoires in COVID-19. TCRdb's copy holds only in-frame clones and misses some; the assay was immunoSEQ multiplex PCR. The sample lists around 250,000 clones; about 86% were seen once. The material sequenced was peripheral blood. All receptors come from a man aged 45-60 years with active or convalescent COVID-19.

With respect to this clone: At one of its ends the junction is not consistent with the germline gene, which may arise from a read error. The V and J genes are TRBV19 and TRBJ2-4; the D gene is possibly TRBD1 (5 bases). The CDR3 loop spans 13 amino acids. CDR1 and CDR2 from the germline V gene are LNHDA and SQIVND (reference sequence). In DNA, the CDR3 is TGTGCCAGCAGTAATAATAGGGGAAACATTCAGTACTTC. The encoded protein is CASSNNRGNIQYF.

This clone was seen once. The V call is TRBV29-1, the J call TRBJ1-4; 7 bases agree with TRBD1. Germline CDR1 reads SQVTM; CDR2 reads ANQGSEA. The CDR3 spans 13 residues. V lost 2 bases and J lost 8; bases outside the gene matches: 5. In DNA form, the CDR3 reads TGCAGCGTTGAAACAGGGGTTGAGGAAAAACTGTTTTTT. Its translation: CSVETGVEEKLFF.

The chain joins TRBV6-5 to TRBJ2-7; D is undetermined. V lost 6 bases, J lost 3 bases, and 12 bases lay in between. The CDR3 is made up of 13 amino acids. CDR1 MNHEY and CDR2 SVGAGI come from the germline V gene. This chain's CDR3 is CASSSTSLYEQYF. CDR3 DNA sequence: TGTGCCAGCAGCTCGACAAGCCTCTACGAGCAGTACTTC.

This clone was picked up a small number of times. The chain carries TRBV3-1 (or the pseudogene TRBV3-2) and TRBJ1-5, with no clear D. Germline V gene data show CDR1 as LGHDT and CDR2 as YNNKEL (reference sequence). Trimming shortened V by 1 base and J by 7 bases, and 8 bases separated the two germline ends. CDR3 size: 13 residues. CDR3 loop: CASSQGLAQPQHF. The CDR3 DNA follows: TGTGCCAGCAGCCAAGGACTGGCCCAGCCCCAGCATTTT.

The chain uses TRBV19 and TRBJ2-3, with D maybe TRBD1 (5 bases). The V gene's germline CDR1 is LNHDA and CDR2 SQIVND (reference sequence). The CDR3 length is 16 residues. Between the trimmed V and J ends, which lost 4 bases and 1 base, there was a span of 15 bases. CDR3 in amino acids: CASSTSIRGGTDTQYF. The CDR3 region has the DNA TGTGCCAGTAGTACATCCATTAGGGGTGGCACAGATACGCAGTATTTT.

Here the CDR3 DNA reads TGTGCCAGCAGCTTAAGCGGGGGGCATCCGACAGATACGCAGTATTTT. This translates into CASSLSGGHPTDTQYF. This sequence joins TRBV7-2 and TRBJ2-3; the match to TRBD2 covers 9 bases. V dropped 2 bases and J dropped 3; count of bases not matched to a gene: 6. Germline loops: CDR1 SGHTA, CDR2 FQGNSA. The CDR3 is 16 residues long.

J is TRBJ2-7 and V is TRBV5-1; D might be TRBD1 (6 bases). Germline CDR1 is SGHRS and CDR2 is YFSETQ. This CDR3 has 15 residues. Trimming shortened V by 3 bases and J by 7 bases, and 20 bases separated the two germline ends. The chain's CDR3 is CASSSGTSSPREQYF. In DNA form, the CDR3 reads TGCGCCAGCAGCTCGGGGACATCTTCGCCACGGGAGCAGTACTTC.

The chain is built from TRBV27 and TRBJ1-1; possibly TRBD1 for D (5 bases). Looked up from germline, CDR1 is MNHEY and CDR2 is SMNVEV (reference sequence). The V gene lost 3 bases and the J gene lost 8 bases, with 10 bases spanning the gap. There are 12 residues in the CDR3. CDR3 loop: CASSFRQGEAFF. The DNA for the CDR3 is TGTGCCAGCAGTTTCAGGCAGGGCGAAGCTTTCTTT.

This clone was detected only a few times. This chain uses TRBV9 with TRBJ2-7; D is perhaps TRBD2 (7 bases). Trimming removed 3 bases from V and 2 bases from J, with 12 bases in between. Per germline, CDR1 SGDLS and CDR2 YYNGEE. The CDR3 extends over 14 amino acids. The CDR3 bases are TGTGCCAGCAGCGCGGGGGGCCAGGCCTACGAGCAGTACTTC. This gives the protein CASSAGGQAYEQYF.

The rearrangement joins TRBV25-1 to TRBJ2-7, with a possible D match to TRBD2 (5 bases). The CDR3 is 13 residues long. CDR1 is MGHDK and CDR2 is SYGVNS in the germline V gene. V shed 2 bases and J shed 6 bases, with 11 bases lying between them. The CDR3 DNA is TGTGCCAGCAGTGAAATCGAGGGTTCCGAGCAGTACTTC. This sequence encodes CASSEIEGSEQYF.

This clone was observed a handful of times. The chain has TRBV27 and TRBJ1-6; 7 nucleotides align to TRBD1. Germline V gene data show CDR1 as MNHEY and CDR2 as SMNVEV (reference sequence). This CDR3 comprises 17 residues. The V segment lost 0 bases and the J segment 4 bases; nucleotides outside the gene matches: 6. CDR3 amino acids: CASSLSGQYHYNSPLHF. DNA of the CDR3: TGTGCCAGCAGTTTATCGGGACAGTACCATTATAATTCACCCCTCCACTTT.

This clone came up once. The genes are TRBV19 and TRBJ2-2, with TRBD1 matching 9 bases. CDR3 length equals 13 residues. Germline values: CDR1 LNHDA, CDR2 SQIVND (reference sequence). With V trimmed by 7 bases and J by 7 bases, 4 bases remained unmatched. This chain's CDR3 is CASIQGAGGELFF. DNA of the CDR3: TGTGCCAGTATACAGGGGGCTGGCGGGGAGCTGTTTTTT.

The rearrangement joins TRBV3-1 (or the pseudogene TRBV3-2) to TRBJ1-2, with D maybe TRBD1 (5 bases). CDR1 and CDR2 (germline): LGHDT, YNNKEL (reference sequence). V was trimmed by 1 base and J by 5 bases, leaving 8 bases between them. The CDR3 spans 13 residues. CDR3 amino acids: CASSQGRTYGYTF. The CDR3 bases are TGTGCCAGCAGCCAAGGCCGGACATATGGCTACACCTTC.

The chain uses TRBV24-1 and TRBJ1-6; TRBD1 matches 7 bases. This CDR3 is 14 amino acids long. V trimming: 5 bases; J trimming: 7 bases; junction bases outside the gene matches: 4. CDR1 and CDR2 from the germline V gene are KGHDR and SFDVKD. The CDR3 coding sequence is TGTGCCACCAGTGGTTCAGGGGGAAATTCACCCCTCCACTTT. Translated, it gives CATSGSGGNSPLHF.

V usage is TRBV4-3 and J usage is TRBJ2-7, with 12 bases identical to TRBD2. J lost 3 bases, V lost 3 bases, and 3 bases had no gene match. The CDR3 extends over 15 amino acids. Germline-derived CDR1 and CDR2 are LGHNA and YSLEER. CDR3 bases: TGCGCCAGCAGCCAGACTAGCGGGGGACTCTACGAGCAGTACTTC. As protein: CASSQTSGGLYEQYF.

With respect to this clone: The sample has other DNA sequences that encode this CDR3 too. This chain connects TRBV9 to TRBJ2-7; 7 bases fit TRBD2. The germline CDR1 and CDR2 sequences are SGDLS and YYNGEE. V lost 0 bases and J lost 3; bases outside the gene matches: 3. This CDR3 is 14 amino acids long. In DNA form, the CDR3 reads TGTGCCAGCAGCGTAGCTGGGGGGGGCTACGAGCAGTACTTC. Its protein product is CASSVAGGGYEQYF.

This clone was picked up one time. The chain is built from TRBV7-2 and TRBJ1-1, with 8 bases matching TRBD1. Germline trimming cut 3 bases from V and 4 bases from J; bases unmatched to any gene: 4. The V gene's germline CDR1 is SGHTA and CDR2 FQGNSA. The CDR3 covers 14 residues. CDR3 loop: CASSLLGTGTEAFF. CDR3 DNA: TGTGCCAGCAGCTTGTTGGGGACAGGCACTGAAGCTTTCTTT.

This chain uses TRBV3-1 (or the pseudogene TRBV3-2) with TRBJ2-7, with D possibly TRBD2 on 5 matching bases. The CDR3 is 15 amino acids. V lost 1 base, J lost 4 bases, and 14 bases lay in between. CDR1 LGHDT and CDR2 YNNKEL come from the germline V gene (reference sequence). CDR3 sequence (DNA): TGTGCCAGCAGCCAAGTTATAAGCCCGGGATACGAGCAGTACTTC. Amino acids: CASSQVISPGYEQYF.

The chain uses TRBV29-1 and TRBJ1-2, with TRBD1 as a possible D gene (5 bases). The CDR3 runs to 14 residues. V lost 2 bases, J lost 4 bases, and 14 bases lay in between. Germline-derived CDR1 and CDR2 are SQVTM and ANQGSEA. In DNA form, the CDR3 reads TGCAGCGTTGAAAATCCTGGGGGGACCTATGGCTACACCTTC. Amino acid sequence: CSVENPGGTYGYTF.

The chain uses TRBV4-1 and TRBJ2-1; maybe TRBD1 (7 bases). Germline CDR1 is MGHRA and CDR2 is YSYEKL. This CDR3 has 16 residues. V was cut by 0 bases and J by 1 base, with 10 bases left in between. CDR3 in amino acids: CASSQEQGRSYNEQFF. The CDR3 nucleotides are TGCGCCAGCAGCCAAGAACAGGGGAGGTCCTACAATGAGCAGTTCTTC.

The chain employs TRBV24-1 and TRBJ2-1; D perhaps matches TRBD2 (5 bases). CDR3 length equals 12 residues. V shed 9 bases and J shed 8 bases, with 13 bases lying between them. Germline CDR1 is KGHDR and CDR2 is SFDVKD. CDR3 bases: TGTGCCACCGCAGACGGGGAGCATGAGCAGTTCTTC. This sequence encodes CATADGEHEQFF.

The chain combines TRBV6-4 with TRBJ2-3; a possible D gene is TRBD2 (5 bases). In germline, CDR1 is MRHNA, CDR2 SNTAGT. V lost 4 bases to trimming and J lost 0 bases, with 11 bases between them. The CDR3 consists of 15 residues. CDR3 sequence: CASSANSGSTDTQYF. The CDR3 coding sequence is TGTGCCAGCAGTGCCAACTCGGGGAGCACAGATACGCAGTATTTT.

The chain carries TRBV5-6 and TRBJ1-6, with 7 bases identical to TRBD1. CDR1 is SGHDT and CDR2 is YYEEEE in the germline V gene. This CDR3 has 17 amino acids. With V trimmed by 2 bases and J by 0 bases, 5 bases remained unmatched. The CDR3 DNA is TGTGCCAGCAGCTTTTCATCAGGGGGCTCCTATAATTCACCCCTCCACTTT. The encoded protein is CASSFSSGGSYNSPLHF.

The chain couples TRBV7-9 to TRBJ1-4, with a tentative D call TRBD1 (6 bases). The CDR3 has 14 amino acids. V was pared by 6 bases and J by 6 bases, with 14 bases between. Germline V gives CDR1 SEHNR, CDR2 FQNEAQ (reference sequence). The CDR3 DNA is TGTGCCAGCAGGCGCACAGGGTCCCATGAAAAACTGTTTTTT. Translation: CASRRTGSHEKLFF.